The 20 T cell receptor beta chains below all came from one sample that was sequenced in a study of T cell responses to AZD1222 COVID-19 vaccine. Some clones are missing from TCRdb's copy, which holds only in-frame ones; the method was immunoSEQ multiplex PCR. The sample yields some 99,000 clones, about 89% seen once. The specimen was peripheral blood, collected 28 days after the second AZD1222 dose. These receptors all stem from an adult who received the AZD1222 COVID-19 vaccine.

The gene calls are TRBV2 and TRBJ1-1; the D is unclear. Germline assignment: CDR1 SNHLY and CDR2 FYNNEI. Trimming pared 4 bases from V and 1 base from J, leaving 4 bases between. This CDR3 has 12 residues. CDR3: CASSVGNTEAFF. CDR3 nucleotide sequence: TGTGCCAGCAGTGTGGGGAACACTGAAGCTTTCTTT.

The chain combines TRBV5-1 with TRBJ2-7; 9 bases agree with TRBD1. The CDR3 totals 13 residues. Trimming cost V 5 bases and J 3 bases; bases outside gene matches: 3. Germline CDR1 is SGHRS and CDR2 is YFSETQ. CDR3 sequence (DNA): TGCGCCAGCAGACAGGGGGCGGTCTACGAGCAGTACTTC. It translates to CASRQGAVYEQYF.

The CDR3 DNA sequence: TGTGCCAGTAGTGAACAGGGAGTAATCACTGAAGCTTTCTTT. Translated, it gives CASSEQGVITEAFF. This chain connects TRBV19 to TRBJ1-1, with a tentative D call TRBD1 (6 bases). Looked up from germline, CDR1 is LNHDA and CDR2 is SQIVND (reference sequence). The CDR3 runs 14 residues. The V end was cut by 5 bases, the J end by 4 bases, with 14 bases between.

This chain joins TRBV6-2 or TRBV6-3 and TRBJ2-1; D unclear. The V and J ends lost 6 bases and 9 bases respectively, with 9 bases between them. The CDR3 runs 11 residues. CDR1 MNHEY and CDR2 SVGEGT come from the germline V gene. This chain's CDR3 is CASRYPGEQFF. In DNA form, the CDR3 reads TGTGCCAGCAGGTACCCAGGTGAGCAGTTCTTC.

This rearrangement joins TRBV19 to TRBJ1-1, with D tentatively TRBD1 (6 bases). Between the trimmed V and J ends, which lost 5 bases and 4 bases, there was a span of 17 bases. CDR3 length: 15 residues. Germline assignment: CDR1 LNHDA and CDR2 SQIVND (reference sequence). CDR3 bases: TGTGCCAGTAGTCCATTCAGGGGTCGGGGCACTGAAGCTTTCTTT. Its translation: CASSPFRGRGTEAFF.

In its sample, this clone was seen a few times. The gene calls are TRBV28 and TRBJ2-2; weak D call: TRBD2 (6 bases). The CDR3 runs 17 residues. Germline lookup yields CDR1 MDHEN and CDR2 SYDVKM. Trimming took off 3 bases at V and 4 bases at J, with 18 bases between the two ends. The CDR3 sequence is CASSFPSRRDSTGELFF. The CDR3 region has the DNA TGTGCCAGCAGTTTTCCATCAAGGAGGGATTCCACCGGGGAGCTGTTTTTT.

With respect to this clone: This CDR3 is also generated by other DNA sequences in the sample. The chain carries TRBV29-1 and TRBJ1-1, with D perhaps TRBD1 (5 bases). Germline assignment: CDR1 SQVTM and CDR2 ANQGSEA. With 3 bases removed from V and 0 bases from J, the gap between germline ends came to 8 bases. The length of the CDR3 is 13 residues. In DNA, the CDR3 is TGCAGCGTTGAGTCGGGGCTGAACACTGAAGCTTTCTTT. It specifies CSVESGLNTEAFF.

J is TRBJ1-3 and V is TRBV6-5; the match to TRBD1 covers 9 bases. The CDR3 has 14 amino acids. V gave up 7 bases and J gave up 2 bases; unmatched junction bases: 3. Germline V gene lookup returns CDR1 MNHEY and CDR2 SVGAGI. Here the CDR3 DNA reads TGTGCCAGCACAACAGGGGGCACTGGAAACACCATATATTTT. Amino acid sequence: CASTTGGTGNTIYF.

The chain carries TRBV18 and TRBJ2-7; 7 bases map to TRBD1. The CDR3 covers 15 residues. CDR1 KGHSH and CDR2 LQKENI come from the germline V gene. The V gene end was trimmed by 1 base and the J gene end by 5 bases; junction bases not matched to a gene: 8. The CDR3 coding sequence is TGTGCCAGCTCACCACAGTTTTCAGGGGGTCACGAGCAGTACTTC. This translates into CASSPQFSGGHEQYF.

The J gene is TRBJ1-3, the V gene TRBV9, with a weak D call TRBD1 (6 bases). This CDR3 region has 15 residues. Trimming pared 3 bases from V and 4 bases from J, leaving 14 bases between. Germline lookup yields CDR1 SGDLS and CDR2 YYNGEE. In DNA, the CDR3 is TGTGCCAGCAGCGCCGAGGGGGGTATCGGAAACACCATATATTTT. This sequence encodes CASSAEGGIGNTIYF.

This chain joins TRBV9 and TRBJ2-3; possible D gene TRBD2, 6 bases. Germline-derived CDR1 and CDR2 are SGDLS and YYNGEE. The CDR3 has 15 amino acids. Trimming left V 2 bases short and J 1 base short, with 11 bases between. The CDR3 DNA reads as TGTGCCAGCAGCGTTAGCGGAACCGGCACAGATACGCAGTATTTT. It codes for CASSVSGTGTDTQYF.

This clone has more than one count but fewer than ten. J is TRBJ2-1 and V is TRBV6-5, with TRBD2 matching over 12 bases. The CDR3 is made up of 15 amino acids. With V trimmed by 5 bases and J by 8 bases, 7 bases remained unmatched. Germline V gene lookup returns CDR1 MNHEY and CDR2 SVGAGI. The CDR3 region has the DNA TGTGCCAGCAGTCCCCTAGCGGGGGGGGGATATGAGCAGTTCTTC. It yields the protein CASSPLAGGGYEQFF.

This clone was seen once. The chain uses TRBV10-3 and TRBJ2-2, with unresolved D. The CDR3 covers 13 residues. V was clipped by 6 bases and J by 1 base, with 6 bases between them. CDR1 is ENHRY and CDR2 is SYGVKD in the germline V gene. The CDR3 DNA reads as TGTGCCATCAGCCTAGGGAACACCGGGGAGCTGTTTTTT. Its translation: CAISLGNTGELFF.

This chain joins TRBV2 and TRBJ1-6; a weak D match, TRBD1 (5 bases). The CDR3 sequence is 13 residues long. V shed 6 bases and J shed 10 bases, with 13 bases lying between them. CDR1 is SNHLY, CDR2 FYNNEI, per germline. CDR3 region: CASRETEKSPLHF. CDR3 in DNA: TGTGCCAGCAGAGAGACAGAAAAGTCACCCCTCCACTTT.

The V and J genes are TRBV6-5 and TRBJ2-7, with TRBD2 matching 8 bases. Germline assignment: CDR1 MNHEY and CDR2 SVGAGI. The J segment lost 0 bases and the V segment lost 7 bases, leaving 5 bases of the junction unmatched. The CDR3 is 14 amino acids. The CDR3 sequence is CASTSGGNSYEQYF. The CDR3 nucleotides are TGTGCCAGCACCTCGGGGGGGAACTCCTACGAGCAGTACTTC.

The chain combines TRBV29-1 with TRBJ2-7; no firm D call. V was clipped by 4 bases and J by 0 bases, with 10 bases between them. The germline V gene has CDR1 SQVTM and CDR2 ANQGSEA. The CDR3 loop spans 13 amino acids. CDR3 amino acids: CSVAGKSSYEQYF. The CDR3 DNA sequence: TGCAGCGTTGCAGGCAAAAGCTCCTACGAGCAGTACTTC.

The CDR3: CATSDSGRDRPQHF. The CDR3 DNA is TGTGCCACCAGTGATTCGGGACGGGATAGGCCCCAGCATTTT. The chain recombines TRBV24-1 with TRBJ1-5; tentative D call: TRBD1 (5 bases). V lost 2 bases and J 9 bases, leaving 13 bases between the germline ends. CDR1 is KGHDR, CDR2 SFDVKD, per germline. The CDR3 has 14 residues.

This clone has a handful of counts. The rearrangement joins TRBV12-1 to TRBJ2-5; the table's D call, TRBD1, has no DNA check behind it. TRBV12-1 is a pseudogene locus. The CDR3 runs 18 residues. This chain's CDR3 is CASSFARGDAFGKKTQYF. The CDR3 coding sequence is TGTGCCAGCAGCTTTGCCAGGGGGGATGCATTTGGCAAGAAGACCCAGTACTTC.

V usage is TRBV6-6 and J usage is TRBJ1-5; weak D call: TRBD1 (5 bases). The germline V gene has CDR1 MNHNY and CDR2 SVGAGI (reference sequence). Trimming removed 6 bases from V and 2 bases from J, with 14 bases in between. The CDR3 covers 15 residues. CDR3 sequence reads: CASSPTASGNQPQHF. The CDR3 nucleotides read TGTGCCAGCAGCCCGACAGCCTCGGGCAATCAGCCCCAGCATTTT.

The CDR3 DNA sequence: TGCGCCAGCAGCCCGGCCCCCGTAGGGACGAACACCGGGGAGCTGTTTTTT. This gives the protein CASSPAPVGTNTGELFF. This chain links TRBV5-1 with TRBJ2-2; D unclear. V was cut by 4 bases and J by 0 bases, with 16 bases left in between. There are 17 residues in the CDR3. Germline V gives CDR1 SGHRS, CDR2 YFSETQ. Full variable domain (missing parts from reference TRBV5-1 and TRBJ2-2): KAGVTQTPRYLIKTRGQQVTLSCSPISGHRSVSWYQQTPGQGLQFLFEYFSETQRNKGNFPGRFSGRQFSNSRSEMNVSTLELGDSALYLCASSPAPVGTNTGELFFGEGSRLTVL.